These T cell receptor beta chains were read from a single sample in a study of a mutant IDH1 vaccine in newly diagnosed glioma. These receptors lack a known antigen. The protocol was immunoSEQ multiplex PCR, while the TCRdb copy is restricted to in-frame clones and leaves out a portion. The table shows about 48,000 clones, with 65% to 80% occurring only once. The sequenced sample was PBMCs, obtained from a glioma patient whose treatment included an IDH1 peptide vaccine. Receptor source: a man between 35 and 55 years old with glioma. The CDR3 runs from the conserved cysteine through the conserved F or W. Each record gives: J gene, V gene, CDR3 length, clone size, CDR3 protein. Size is omitted from some rows. Given values are once, few, many or a class for expanded clones.

>TRBJ1-6|TRBV12-5|15|few
CASGRGTTENSPLHF
>TRBJ2-1|TRBV4-2|18|few
CASSQDNPTSRAYNEQFF
>TRBJ2-2|TRBV7-2|14|.
CASSPQGAGGELFF
>TRBJ2-5|TRBV18|15|.
CASSPPGGYQETQYF
>TRBJ2-7|TRBV9|15|.
CASSGGQGASYEQYF
>TRBJ1-5|TRBV19|15|.
CASSQGFYGNQPQHF
>TRBJ2-7|TRBV6-5|16|.
CASSYSRRGAYYEQYF
>TRBJ1-5|TRBV7-9|14|few
CASSLKGAGQPQHF
>TRBJ1-1|TRBV6-1|15|.
CASSEGEGGGDEAFF
>TRBJ1-5|TRBV19|16|.
CASSQDVAGVTQPQHF
>TRBJ1-1|TRBV6-6|11|.
CASTRGTEAFF
>TRBJ2-5|TRBV13|15|.
CASSHSGEGQETQYF
>TRBJ1-2|TRBV5-4|14|.
CASSMETGAGSYTF
>TRBJ2-2|TRBV10-3|13|.
CAISDGVNGELFF
>TRBJ1-1|TRBV29-1|13|few
CSVRGRANTEAFF
>TRBJ1-1|TRBV7-9|12|.
CASSLAGTEAFF
>TRBJ1-6|TRBV7-2|12|.
CASSDWGSPLHF
>TRBJ2-3|TRBV29-1|14|.
CSVESGGSTDTQYF
>TRBJ2-1|TRBV7-9|15|.
CASSLQDPFYNEQFF
>TRBJ1-1|TRBV30|13|few
CAWSIQARTEAFF
>TRBJ1-4|TRBV6-5|14|.
CASSYLQNNEKLFF
>TRBJ2-3|TRBV7-9|17|.
CASSPGATGSRTDTQYF
>TRBJ1-1|TRBV5-6|14|few
CASRVRNRGTEAFF
>TRBJ2-5|TRBV18|14|.
CASSPDRAGETQYF
>TRBJ2-3|TRBV6-5|14|.
CASSYGRAEDTQYF
>TRBJ2-1|TRBV4-1|19|.
CASSQAVGTRDTHYNEQFF
>TRBJ1-6|TRBV25-1|14|.
CASSESSYNSPLHF
>TRBJ1-1|TRBV4-2|16|.
CASSQVKGGQGGEAFF
>TRBJ1-1|TRBV7-8|14|.
CASSLGLAGSEAFF
>TRBJ2-5|TRBV30|11|.
CAWSVGETQYF
>TRBJ1-5|TRBV5-1|14|once
CASSSGDSNQPQHF
>TRBJ2-7|TRBV18|14|.
CASSPQRDSYEQYF
>TRBJ2-7|TRBV6-5|14|.
CASSYAGVSYEQYF
>TRBJ1-1|TRBV30|13|few
CAWSVGLDTEAFF
>TRBJ2-3|TRBV7-9|14|.
CASSWSLNTDTQYF
>TRBJ2-2|TRBV2|14|.
CASRLTLNTGELFF
>TRBJ1-1|TRBV19|15|.
CASRVLGTGGTEAFF
>TRBJ2-7|TRBV7-8|14|.
CASSLGLAGTEQYF
>TRBJ1-2|TRBV9|18|.
CASSVATQGQGANYGYTF
>TRBJ1-2|TRBV18|14|.
CASSPGTTRYGYTF
>TRBJ1-1|TRBV4-1|14|few
CASSQPGANTEAFF
>TRBJ2-5|TRBV7-8|15|.
CASRLGVLRQETQYF
>TRBJ2-5|TRBV14|16|.
CASSQTDNLYQETQYF
>TRBJ2-5|TRBV10-3|12|.
CAISNRGETQYF
>TRBJ2-2|TRBV28|13|.
CASSLFWAGELFF
>TRBJ1-4|TRBV5-4|14|once
CASSLQGAAEKLFF
>TRBJ1-1|TRBV6-1|13|few
CASTVVLGTEAFF
>TRBJ1-1|TRBV5-6|12|.
CASSFRDTEAFF
>TRBJ2-1|TRBV13|15|.
CASSGASVGYNEQFF
>TRBJ1-2|TRBV20-1|11|.
CSAKTNYGYTF
>TRBJ1-1|TRBV19|14|.
CATGTEGAGPEAFF
>TRBJ2-7|TRBV7-7|15|.
CASSSGIGHNYEQYF
>TRBJ1-2|TRBV7-9|16|.
CASSLAGLLLDYGYTF
>TRBJ2-3|TRBV7-2|17|.
CASSLAFLAGGLDTQYF